What follows is one T cell receptor (beta chain) and its context. Authors' analysis steps: Reference gene primer amplification yielded estimated nucleated cell counts. TCRdb's copy holds only in-frame clones and misses some; the assay was immunoSEQ multiplex PCR. V and J calls and clone size come straight from that table; D and trimming were deduced from the DNA. The sample carries approximately 280,000 clones, 82% recorded once. This entry belongs to a study of blood T cell repertoires in COVID-19. About the research overall: Specimens from acute and convalescent COVID-19 originated in the United States, Italy and Spain. T cells, B-cell-depleted T cells, or PBMCs provided the cDNA or gDNA that served as material.

Clinical histories supplied by participants themselves formed the basis of cohort assignment. CDR1 ENHRY and CDR2 SYGVKD come from the germline V gene. V shed 3 bases and J shed 5 bases, with 10 bases lying between them. The CDR3 is 13 residues long. Material for sequencing was PBMCs or T cells enriched from blood (not recorded which). J is TRBJ1-1 and V is TRBV10-3, with no clear D. This receptor was identified in a man between 35 and 55 years old who had been exposed to COVID-19. The CDR3 DNA reads as TGTGCCATCAGTGAACTGTCACTAACTGAAGCTTTCTTT. It translates to CAISELSLTEAFF.